Listed below are T cell receptor beta chains from one sample, sequenced in a study of Graves' ophthalmopathy and Graves' hyperthyroidism. Via MiXCR, TCRdb re-called the multiplex PCR reads, giving one row per CDR3 protein. Of around 1,000,000 distinct CDR3 sequences in the sample, about 35% are singletons; the top ten hold around 10%. Sequenced: peripheral blood or thyroid tissue (not recorded which). These receptors originate from an adult man with Graves' hyperthyroidism. The CDR3 runs from the conserved cysteine through the conserved F or W. A D gene is named only where the DNA matches it firmly. Clone size, where shown, is once, few, many, or a class for clones that have expanded.

j_call | d_call | v_call | cdr3_length | clone_size | cdr3_aa | cdr3_nt
TRBJ2-2 | . | TRBV5-1 | 15 | . | CASNTWYGNTGELFF | TGCGCCAGCAACACTTGGTATGGGAACACCGGGGAGCTGTTTTTT
TRBJ2-7 | . | TRBV30 | 12 | . | CAWSLGWNEQYF | TGTGCCTGGAGCTTAGGGTGGAACGAGCAGTACTTC
TRBJ1-1 | . | TRBV7-8 | 14 | many | CASSRGGWDTEAFF | TGTGCCAGCAGCCGGGGAGGCTGGGACACTGAAGCTTTCTTT
TRBJ2-3 | . | TRBV7-2 | 16 | few | CASSLRLRQPTDTQYF | TGTGCCAGCAGCTTAAGGTTACGGCAGCCTACAGATACGCAGTATTTT
TRBJ1-2 | . | TRBV2 | 16 | . | CASSTYRGPANYGYTF | TGTGCCAGCAGCACCTATAGGGGACCAGCTAACTATGGCTACACCTTC
TRBJ1-1 | TRBD1 | TRBV20-1 | 14 | many | CSARSLDRETEAFF | TGCAGTGCTAGATCCCTGGACAGGGAGACTGAAGCTTTCTTT
TRBJ1-4 | . | TRBV6-5 | 13 | . | CASRPEGREKLFF | TGTGCCAGCAGGCCGGAAGGTCGTGAAAAACTGTTTTTT
TRBJ2-7 | . | TRBV14 | 15 | few | CASSQLGQISYEQYF | TGTGCCAGCAGCCAACTAGGACAGATCTCCTACGAGCAGTACTTC
TRBJ2-2 | . | TRBV12-3/TRBV12-4 | 14 | . | CASPVQATPGELFF | TGTGCCAGCCCGGTACAAGCTACGCCCGGGGAGCTGTTTTTT
TRBJ1-5 | TRBD1 | TRBV2 | 15 | many | CASIRTGGLNQPQHF | TGTGCCAGCATCCGGACAGGGGGGCTCAATCAGCCCCAGCATTTT
TRBJ1-2 | . | TRBV19 | 11 | many | CASSIGRGYTF | TGTGCCAGTAGTATTGGTCGTGGCTACACCTTC
TRBJ2-6 | . | TRBV7-8 | 17 | . | CASSLDVPGTGANVLTF | TGTGCCAGCAGCTTAGATGTTCCGGGGACTGGGGCCAACGTCCTGACTTTC
TRBJ1-1 | . | TRBV10-3 | 14 | . | CASLSAGAHTEAFF | TGTGCCTCCCTCTCTGCGGGGGCCCACACAGAAGCTTTCTTT
TRBJ2-7 | TRBD2 | TRBV7-8 | 13 | . | CASSFSGGTEQYF | TGTGCCAGCAGCTTTTCCGGGGGGACCGAGCAGTACTTC
TRBJ2-2 | . | TRBV10-3 | 14 | . | CATRQTGNTGELFF | TGTGCCACCCGACAGACAGGGAACACCGGGGAGCTGTTTTTT
TRBJ2-2 | . | TRBV19 | 12 | many | CASGRSTGELFF | TGTGCCAGTGGTAGATCTACCGGGGAGCTGTTTTTT
TRBJ1-2 | TRBD1 | TRBV15 | 16 | . | CATSRGDSLLNYGYTF | TGTGCCACCAGCAGAGGGGACAGTCTTTTAAACTATGGCTACACCTTC
TRBJ1-6 | TRBD1 | TRBV6-5 | 16 | once | CASSYTGTGKQAPLHF | TGTGCCAGCAGTTACACCGGGACAGGGAAACAGGCACCCCTCCACTTT
TRBJ1-5 | . | TRBV20-1 | 13 | many | CSAQSYSNQPQHF | TGCAGTGCCCAGAGTTATAGCAATCAGCCCCAGCATTTT
TRBJ2-7 | . | TRBV20-1 | 14 | many | CSARAQQGIYEQYF | TGCAGTGCTAGAGCCCAGCAGGGTATCTACGAGCAGTACTTC
TRBJ1-2 | . | TRBV20-1 | 14 | . | CSARDRRVDYGYTF | TGCAGTGCTAGAGATCGTAGGGTTGACTATGGCTACACCTTC
TRBJ1-2 | TRBD1 | TRBV29-1 | 12 | . | CSVETGNYGYTF | TGCAGCGTTGAGACAGGGAACTATGGCTACACCTTC
TRBJ2-7 | . | TRBV7-2 | 12 | many | CASSFSQYEQYF | TGTGCCAGCAGCTTCTCCCAGTACGAGCAGTACTTC
TRBJ2-5 | TRBD2 | TRBV7-2 | 15 | many | CASSSGLAGPQTQYF | TGTGCCAGCAGCTCCGGACTAGCAGGGCCCCAGACCCAGTACTTC
TRBJ1-6 | TRBD1 | TRBV29-1 | 13 | many | CSVKTGAGSPLHF | TGCAGCGTTAAAACAGGGGCTGGTTCACCCCTCCACTTT
TRBJ2-5 | . | TRBV2 | 12 | . | CASPWDRETQYF | TGTGCCAGCCCTTGGGACCGGGAGACCCAGTACTTC
TRBJ2-4 | TRBD1 | TRBV7-2 | 16 | . | CASSIRERDRGDIQYF | TGTGCCAGCAGCATTCGCGAACGGGACAGGGGTGACATTCAGTACTTC
TRBJ1-5 | . | TRBV10-3 | 12 | many | CAIGEADQPQHF | TGTGCCATCGGGGAGGCGGATCAGCCCCAGCATTTT
TRBJ1-1 | . | TRBV12-3/TRBV12-4 | 16 | . | CASSSRRWGHSREAFF | TGTGCCAGCAGTTCCAGGAGGTGGGGACACTCGAGAGAAGCTTTCTTT
TRBJ2-5 | . | TRBV5-1 | 16 | . | CASSLAGASGEETQYF | TGCGCCAGCAGCTTGGCCGGAGCTAGTGGTGAAGAGACCCAGTACTTC
TRBJ1-6 | TRBD1 | TRBV7-2 | 15 | many | CASSPRDSNNSPLHF | TGTGCCAGCAGCCCCAGGGACAGTAATAATTCACCCCTCCACTTT
TRBJ1-6 | . | TRBV5-1 | 18 | . | CASTRGPGLHEHRSPLHF | TGCGCCAGCACCCGAGGGCCGGGATTGCACGAGCACCGTTCACCCCTCCACTTT
TRBJ2-7 | . | TRBV7-3 | 15 | . | CASSLVGTFGSEQYF | TGTGCCAGCAGCTTGGTTGGGACATTCGGCAGCGAGCAGTACTTC
TRBJ1-2 | TRBD1 | TRBV4-1 | 16 | many | CASSQGQGGVGYGYTF | TGCGCCAGCAGCCAAGGTCAGGGGGGGGTCGGCTATGGCTACACCTTC
TRBJ1-1 | . | TRBV7-9 | 15 | few | CASSPQLGTRTEAFF | TGTGCCAGCAGCCCGCAACTGGGGACGCGCACTGAAGCTTTCTTT
TRBJ2-3 | . | TRBV29-1 | 12 | few | CSTDITTDTQYF | TGCAGCACGGACATTACCACAGATACGCAGTATTTT
TRBJ2-7 | . | TRBV25-1 | 14 | . | CASSPPSRGEEQYF | TGTGCCAGCTCACCGCCCAGCAGGGGCGAAGAGCAGTACTTC
TRBJ1-5 | . | TRBV10-3 | 14 | many | CAISESISNQPQHF | TGTGCCATCAGTGAGTCTATTAGCAATCAGCCCCAGCATTTT
TRBJ1-3 | . | TRBV29-1 | 14 | . | CSAALRGSGNTIYF | TGCAGCGCTGCCCTCAGGGGCTCTGGAAACACCATATATTTT
TRBJ2-7 | . | TRBV19 | 16 | . | CASSSETGRGSYEQYF | TGTGCCAGTAGTTCCGAGACAGGCCGAGGATCCTACGAGCAGTACTTC
TRBJ1-2 | . | TRBV5-5 | 14 | . | CASSLSREIYGYTF | TGTGCCAGCAGCTTGTCGCGGGAGATCTACGGCTACACCTTC
TRBJ2-7 | . | TRBV7-2 | 12 | many | CASNRGPEEQYF | TGTGCCAGCAATCGGGGTCCCGAGGAGCAGTACTTC
TRBJ2-2 | TRBD2 | TRBV10-3 | 17 | many | CAITSGSGGLDTGELFF | TGTGCCATCACTTCTGGTAGCGGGGGACTAGACACCGGGGAGCTGTTTTTT
TRBJ1-6 | TRBD1 | TRBV11-2 | 16 | few | CASSAPPGRGNSPLHF | TGTGCCAGCAGTGCCCCCCCGGGCAGGGGGAATTCACCCCTCCACTTT
TRBJ2-7 | . | TRBV20-1 | 10 | many | CSCYRDEQYF | TGCAGTTGTTATAGGGACGAGCAGTACTTC
TRBJ2-7 | . | TRBV27 | 14 | few | CASSATTRTYEQYF | TGTGCCAGCAGCGCAACGACACGAACCTACGAGCAGTACTTC
TRBJ1-1 | TRBD1 | TRBV6-5 | 14 | . | CAGSYGQGATEAFF | TGTGCCGGCAGTTATGGACAGGGTGCCACTGAAGCTTTCTTT
TRBJ2-7 | . | TRBV9 | 15 | once | CASSATWGGSYEQYF | TGTGCCAGCAGCGCGACGTGGGGTGGATCCTACGAGCAGTACTTC
TRBJ2-5 | . | TRBV2 | 15 | . | CASSPTWTLQETQYF | TGTGCCAGCTCACCCACCTGGACTCTGCAAGAGACCCAGTACTTC
TRBJ2-5 | . | TRBV25-1 | 14 | . | CASLEGGRPETQYF | TGTGCCAGCTTAGAGGGGGGGCGCCCAGAGACCCAGTACTTC
TRBJ2-7 | TRBD1 | TRBV29-1 | 17 | . | CSVEDFGTADSNYEQYF | TGCAGCGTTGAAGATTTCGGGACAGCGGACAGCAACTACGAGCAGTACTTC
TRBJ2-7 | TRBD2 | TRBV5-1 | 14 | many | CASSLGGGTTEQYF | TGCGCCAGCAGCTTGGGTGGGGGGACTACCGAGCAGTACTTC
TRBJ1-2 | TRBD1 | TRBV7-3 | 13 | . | CASSSSGTDGYTF | TGTGCCAGCAGCTCCTCGGGGACAGATGGCTACACCTTC
TRBJ2-7 | . | TRBV7-9 | 14 | few | CASSFSTPFYEQYF | TGTGCCAGCAGCTTCTCGACTCCTTTCTACGAGCAGTACTTC
TRBJ2-7 | . | TRBV25-1 | 14 | . | CASSDPKGKDEQYF | TGTGCCAGCAGTGACCCTAAGGGTAAAGACGAGCAGTACTTC
TRBJ2-7 | . | TRBV15 | 10 | . | CATSPLEQYF | TGTGCCACCAGCCCCCTCGAGCAGTACTTC